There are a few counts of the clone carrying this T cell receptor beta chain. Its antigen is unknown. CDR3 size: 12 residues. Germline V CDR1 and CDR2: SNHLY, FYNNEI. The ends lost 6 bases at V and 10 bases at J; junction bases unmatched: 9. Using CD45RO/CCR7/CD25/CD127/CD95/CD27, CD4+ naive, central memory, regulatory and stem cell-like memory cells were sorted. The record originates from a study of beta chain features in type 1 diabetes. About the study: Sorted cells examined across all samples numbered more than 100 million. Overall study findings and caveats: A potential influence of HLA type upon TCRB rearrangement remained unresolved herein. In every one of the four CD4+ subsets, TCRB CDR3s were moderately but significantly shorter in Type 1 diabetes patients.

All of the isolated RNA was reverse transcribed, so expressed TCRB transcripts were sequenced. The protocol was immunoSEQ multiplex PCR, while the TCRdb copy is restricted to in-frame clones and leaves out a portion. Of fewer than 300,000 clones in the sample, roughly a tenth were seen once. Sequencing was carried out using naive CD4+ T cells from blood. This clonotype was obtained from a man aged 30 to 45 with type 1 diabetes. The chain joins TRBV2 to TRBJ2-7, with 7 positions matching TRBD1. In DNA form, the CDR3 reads TGTGCCAGCAGCGTTGACAGGGTGGGACAGTACTTC. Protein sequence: CASSVDRVGQYF. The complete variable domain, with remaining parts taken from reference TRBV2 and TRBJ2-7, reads EPEVTQTPSHQVTQMGQEVILRCVPISNHLYFYWYRQILGQKVEFLVSFYNNEISEKSEIFDDQFSVERPDGSNFTLKIRSTKLEDSAMYFCASSVDRVGQYFGPGTRLTVT.